These 15 T cell receptor beta chains came from one sample sequenced in a study of vaccination and CD4 T cells after COVID-19. Treatment here: roughly ten-day PBMC culture with coronavirus spike peptide pools or control peptides (ViraFEST assay). Cultured CD4+ T-cell DNA underwent Oncomine TCR Beta short-read sequencing. TCRdb reanalysed the PCR reads using MiXCR and keeps one entry per CDR3 protein. The repertoire has around 12,000 distinct CDR3 sequences, about 43% of them found once; the top ten carry about 13%. No antigens are known for them. Sequenced sample: CD4+ T cells from blood, cultured in vitro. Source of these receptors: a human donor who had recovered from COVID-19.

A few counts support this clonotype. The J gene is TRBJ2-3, the V gene TRBV12-3 or TRBV12-4, with D uncertain. The CDR3 loop spans 12 amino acids. The ends were cut back, 4 bases at V and 2 bases at J, with 4 bases in the middle. For the CDR3, the DNA is TGTGCCAGCAGTTATCACACAGATACGCAGTATTTT. Protein sequence: CASSYHTDTQYF.

The rearrangement uses TRBV19 and TRBJ1-2; TRBD1 is a possible D gene (5 bases). The V and J ends lost 5 bases and 8 bases respectively, with 18 bases between them. Germline lookup yields CDR1 LNHDA and CDR2 SQIVND (reference sequence). This CDR3 spans 14 amino acids. This CDR3 is CASSLGRPLKGYTF. CDR3 coding DNA: TGTGCCAGTAGTTTGGGACGCCCGTTGAAAGGCTACACCTTC.

The CDR3 spells CAKPPRGIDEQYF. The CDR3 DNA reads TGTGCCAAACCCCCCCGGGGGATCGACGAGCAGTACTTC. The rearrangement joins TRBV6-1 to TRBJ2-7, with a weak D call TRBD2 (6 bases). Germline V CDR1 and CDR2: MNHNS, SASEGT. The CDR3 extends over 13 amino acids. V was clipped by 10 bases and J by 5 bases, with 18 bases between them.

The chain uses TRBV6-1 and TRBJ1-2, with D maybe TRBD1 (5 bases). CDR1 MNHNS and CDR2 SASEGT come from the germline V gene. The V gene lost 0 bases and the J gene lost 5 bases, with 13 bases spanning the gap. There are 15 residues in the CDR3. For the CDR3, the DNA is TGTGCCAGCAGTGAAGCAATCGGGACTGCTTATGGCTACACCTTC. Residues: CASSEAIGTAYGYTF.

This clonotype was counted only a few times. The genes are TRBV4-2 and TRBJ1-6; D unclear. The CDR3 runs to 15 residues. V lost 2 bases and J lost 9, with 14 bases in between. Germline V gene data show CDR1 as LGHNA and CDR2 as YNFKEQ. As DNA, the CDR3 is TGTGCCAGCAGCCAACTTTCGCAGGAGCTTTCACCCCTCCACTTT. Translation: CASSQLSQELSPLHF.

The chain joins TRBV2 to TRBJ2-2; no clear D. V was clipped by 2 bases and J by 3 bases, with 7 bases between them. Germline V CDR1 and CDR2: SNHLY, FYNNEI. The CDR3 extends over 14 amino acids. This CDR3 is CASSEFDDTGELFF. Written as DNA, the CDR3 is TGTGCCAGCAGTGAATTTGATGACACCGGGGAGCTGTTTTTT.

CDR3 sequence reads: CASSQDRNSGYGYTF. The CDR3, as DNA: TGCGCCAGCAGCCAAGATAGGAACAGTGGGTATGGCTACACCTTC. This chain uses TRBV4-1 with TRBJ1-2; D remains unclear. V was pared by 0 bases and J by 5 bases, with 13 bases between. Germline V CDR1 and CDR2: MGHRA, YSYEKL. This CDR3 has 15 amino acids.

The V gene is TRBV4-3, the J gene TRBJ2-6; D is perhaps TRBD1 (5 bases). The CDR3 runs to 15 residues. Trimming took off 3 bases at V and 2 bases at J, with 8 bases between the two ends. The germline V gene encodes CDR1 LGHNA and CDR2 YSLEER. The CDR3 DNA follows: TGCGCCAGCAGCCACGACAGACCTGGGGCCAACGTCCTGACTTTC. This sequence encodes CASSHDRPGANVLTF.

This clonotype showed up just a few times. This chain joins TRBV10-3 and TRBJ1-2, with 10 bases identical to TRBD1. The germline gives CDR1 ENHRY, CDR2 SYGVKD. CDR3 length equals 15 residues. Trimming cost V 4 bases and J 4 bases; bases outside gene matches: 6. The CDR3 bases are TGTGCCATCAGTGGCCGGGACAGGGGTCCCTATGGCTACACCTTC. Translating it yields CAISGRDRGPYGYTF.

The genes are TRBV5-1 and TRBJ1-2; TRBD1 is a possible D gene (5 bases). V gave up 3 bases and J gave up 8 bases, with 17 bases separating them. The CDR3 runs 14 residues. From germline, CDR1 is SGHRS and CDR2 YFSETQ. CDR3 residues: CASSWDLGGRGYTF. The CDR3 DNA sequence: TGCGCCAGCAGCTGGGATCTCGGGGGAAGAGGCTACACCTTC.

The chain links TRBV27 to TRBJ1-6; the D gene is possibly TRBD1 (6 bases). The length of the CDR3 is 18 residues. In germline, CDR1 is MNHEY, CDR2 SMNVEV (reference sequence). Trimming left V 1 base short and J 9 bases short, with 22 bases between. The CDR3 nucleotides read TGTGCCAGCAGTTTATACCCCCAAGTCGACAGGCAGATTTCACCCCTCCACTTT. Translated, it gives CASSLYPQVDRQISPLHF.

This clonotype came up a few times. The rearrangement uses TRBV20-1 and TRBJ2-1; D uncertain. CDR3 length equals 13 residues. The germline V gene encodes CDR1 DFQATT and CDR2 SNEGSKA (reference sequence). The germline V and J ends were trimmed by 5 bases and 0 bases, with 8 bases remaining between them. The CDR3 DNA reads TGCAGTGCTCCCCGGGTCTCCTACAATGAGCAGTTCTTC. It encodes CSAPRVSYNEQFF.

The chain is built from TRBV12-3 or TRBV12-4 and TRBJ2-7; D call uncertain. The CDR3 is made up of 14 amino acids. The V gene lost 3 bases and the J gene lost 7 bases, with 16 bases spanning the gap. CDR3 coding DNA: TGTGCCAGCAGTTTGAACCGCTCCCCTACAGAGCAGTACTTC. This translates into CASSLNRSPTEQYF.

This clonotype was detected only a few times. The J gene is TRBJ1-2, the V gene TRBV5-4, with D uncertain. V was clipped by 0 bases and J by 6 bases, with 9 bases between them. Germline V gene lookup returns CDR1 SGHNT and CDR2 YYREEE (reference sequence). The CDR3 loop spans 13 amino acids. The CDR3 bases are TGTGCCAGCAGCTTGGCCTCTGGCCATGGCTACACCTTC. This codes for CASSLASGHGYTF.

V is TRBV5-1 and J is TRBJ1-1, with D hard to call. The CDR3 consists of 15 residues. Between the trimmed V and J ends, which lost 2 bases and 1 base, there was a span of 12 bases. In germline, CDR1 is SGHRS, CDR2 YFSETQ. CDR3 loop: CASSLSFWRNTEAFF. CDR3 coding DNA: TGCGCCAGCAGCTTAAGTTTTTGGCGGAACACTGAAGCTTTCTTT.